This is a list of T cell receptor beta chains from one sample in a study of cytomegalovirus exposure and HLA in healthy donors. Clones were sequenced by immunoSEQ multiplex PCR, and TCRdb holds only the in-frame ones, with some missing. The repertoire has roughly 140,000 clones, 78% of them found once; the top ten carry 2.5% to 3%. The specimen sequenced was PBMCs. These receptors were collected from a female donor in good health and CMV-seronegative. CDR3s include the opening cysteine and the closing phenylalanine or tryptophan. A D gene is named only where the DNA matches it firmly. Not every row has a clone size; where given, it reads once, few, many or a size class.

clone size	V gene	J gene	D gene	CDR3 DNA	CDR3 protein
.	TRBV5-1	TRBJ2-7	TRBD1	TGCGCCAGCAGCTTTAGACAGGGGATCTACGAGCAGTACTTC	CASSFRQGIYEQYF
.	TRBV29-1	TRBJ1-2	.	TGCAGCGTTGAAGGCGCCGGGACTAACTATGGCTACACCTTC	CSVEGAGTNYGYTF
.	TRBV7-6	TRBJ2-7	.	TGTGCCAGCAGCTTAGGAGGGGGATGCGAGCAGTACTTC	CASSLGGGCEQYF
.	TRBV19	TRBJ2-2	.	TGTGCCAGTAGTTTAGGGCAAAACACCGGGGAGCTGTTTTTT	CASSLGQNTGELFF
.	TRBV28	TRBJ2-1	.	TGTGCCAGCAATGGCAGGCCTTACAATGAGCAGTTCTTC	CASNGRPYNEQFF
few	TRBV4-3	TRBJ1-1	TRBD1	TGCGCCAGCAGCCAAGAGGCAGGGGGGAGGACTGAAGCTTTCTTT	CASSQEAGGRTEAFF
.	TRBV27	TRBJ1-6	.	TGTGCCAGCAGTATGAGCTCCTATAATTCACCCCTCCACTTT	CASSMSSYNSPLHF
.	TRBV9	TRBJ2-3	.	TGTGCCAGCAGCGTGGGGGGGGCCATCACAGATACGCAGTATTTT	CASSVGGAITDTQYF
.	TRBV6-1	TRBJ2-2	TRBD1	TGTGCCATCGTGCTGGGACAGGGGGCCGGGGAGCTGTTTTTT	CAIVLGQGAGELFF
.	TRBV2	TRBJ1-1	.	TGTGCCAGCAGCATAACATTGAACACTGAAGCTTTCTTT	CASSITLNTEAFF
.	TRBV27	TRBJ1-1	TRBD1	TGTGCCAGCAGCGGACAGGGTGACACTGAAGCTTTCTTT	CASSGQGDTEAFF
.	TRBV4-1	TRBJ2-7	TRBD2	TGCGCCAGCAGCCACCGGGGGGGGTACGAGCAGTACTTC	CASSHRGGYEQYF
.	TRBV5-4	TRBJ2-2	.	TGTGCCAGCAGCTTGGTTGGGTTAGGAGGGGGCATCGGGGAGCTGTTTTTT	CASSLVGLGGGIGELFF
.	TRBV7-9	TRBJ2-2	.	TGTGCCAGCAGGACACGGGACTTAGAACTCACCGGGGAGCTGTTTTTT	CASRTRDLELTGELFF
.	TRBV9	TRBJ2-2	TRBD2	TGTGCCAGCAGCGTAACCGGACTAGCGGGAGGAGGGAACACCGGGGAGCTGTTTTTT	CASSVTGLAGGGNTGELFF
.	TRBV18	TRBJ1-1	.	TGTGCCAGCTCACTCAACGCCGGGGACACTGAAGCTTTCTTT	CASSLNAGDTEAFF
.	TRBV9	TRBJ2-2	.	TGTGCCAGCAGCGGGACCGGGACTTACACCGGGGAGCTGTTTTTT	CASSGTGTYTGELFF
.	TRBV19	TRBJ1-1	.	TGTGCCAGTAGTACTTCAGGGAGGACTGAAGCTTTCTTT	CASSTSGRTEAFF
few	TRBV4-2	TRBJ1-4	TRBD1	TGTGCCAGCAGCCAAAGAACCGGGACAGGGGACGAAAAACTGTTTTTT	CASSQRTGTGDEKLFF
.	TRBV5-1	TRBJ1-2	.	TGCGCCAGCAGCTTGGCCCCCCAGGAATACTATGGCTACACCTTC	CASSLAPQEYYGYTF
.	TRBV29-1	TRBJ2-2	TRBD1	TGCAGCGTTGCCACAGGGGTCATTACCGGGGAGCTGTTTTTT	CSVATGVITGELFF
few	TRBV7-2	TRBJ1-3	.	TGTGCCAGCAGCTTAGCGCCTGGGGGGGGAAACACCATATATTTT	CASSLAPGGGNTIYF
.	TRBV19	TRBJ2-4	TRBD1	TGTGCCAGCACCATCTTCGGACAGGGGGCGGGGGCCAAAAACATTCAGTACTTC	CASTIFGQGAGAKNIQYF
.	TRBV7-2	TRBJ2-7	TRBD2	TGTGCCAGCAGCACTGGAGGGGTAGCGGGGCGCGAGCAGTACTTC	CASSTGGVAGREQYF
.	TRBV28	TRBJ2-1	TRBD2	TGTGCCAGCAGTTCAGGACTAGCGGGAGCTTACAATGAGCAGTTCTTC	CASSSGLAGAYNEQFF
.	TRBV28	TRBJ2-1	TRBD1	TGTGCCAGCACATCTACAGGGGACTCCTACAATGAGCAGTTCTTC	CASTSTGDSYNEQFF
.	TRBV28	TRBJ1-5	TRBD1	TGTGCCAGCATGTCTGACAGGGGTGGGGGGCCCCAGCATTTT	CASMSDRGGGPQHF
few	TRBV14	TRBJ1-5	TRBD1	TGTGCCAGCAGCCAAGATCCGCGAGCACAGGGGAGATCCCTCCGGGTCAATCAGCCCCAGCATTTT	CASSQDPRAQGRSLRVNQPQHF
.	TRBV5-1	TRBJ2-3	.	TGCGCCAGCATGTCACCAGGGACAGATACGCAGTATTTT	CASMSPGTDTQYF
.	TRBV18	TRBJ2-2	TRBD2	TGTGCCAGCTCACCGTCCCTAGCGGGAGCGCACGGGGAGCTGTTTTTT	CASSPSLAGAHGELFF
.	TRBV28	TRBJ1-3	.	TGTGCCAGCAGCCCCAGTCGGCCAGGGCCACACACCATATATTTT	CASSPSRPGPHTIYF
.	TRBV6-6	TRBJ2-1	.	TGTGCCAGCAGTTACTCACGGACGGGAAACAATGAGCAGTTCTTC	CASSYSRTGNNEQFF
.	TRBV5-4	TRBJ2-1	.	TGTGCCAGCAGCCCCGATAGGGACTTTCGGGATGAGCAGTTCTTC	CASSPDRDFRDEQFF
.	TRBV11-3	TRBJ2-5	.	TGTGCCAGCAGCTTAATCGGCGGAGCCCCAGAGACCCAGTACTTC	CASSLIGGAPETQYF
few	TRBV19	TRBJ2-3	.	TGTGCCAGTAGTTCCCCTCACAGGGATACGCAGTATTTT	CASSSPHRDTQYF
.	TRBV2	TRBJ2-3	.	TGTGCCAGCAGTGAAAGGTCTAGCTGGACAGATACGCAGTATTTT	CASSERSSWTDTQYF
.	TRBV6-5	TRBJ2-5	TRBD1	TGTGCCAGCAGTTACTCGGGGACAGGGGGCCAAGAGACCCAGTACTTC	CASSYSGTGGQETQYF
.	TRBV4-1	TRBJ1-1	.	TGCGCCAGCAGCCAAGACAGGGCGGCCGCAATGAACACTGAAGCTTTCTTT	CASSQDRAAAMNTEAFF
.	TRBV6-6	TRBJ2-1	.	TGTGCCAGCATTGAGGCGGGGCATGAGCAGTTCTTC	CASIEAGHEQFF
.	TRBV5-1	TRBJ2-2	.	TGCGCCAGCAGCTTGGTAGAGAAGACCGGGGAGCTGTTTTTT	CASSLVEKTGELFF
.	TRBV18	TRBJ2-7	.	TGTGCCAGCTCACTTTCTTCAGGGAACTACGAGCAGTACTTC	CASSLSSGNYEQYF
.	TRBV5-1	TRBJ2-2	TRBD2	TGCGCCAGCAGCCCGTTAGCGGGAGGGACCGGGGAGCTGTTTTTT	CASSPLAGGTGELFF
.	TRBV13	TRBJ2-3	.	TGTGCCAGCAGCTTCGGACAGGGAGGGACAGATACGCAGTATTTT	CASSFGQGGTDTQYF